The 28 T cell receptor beta chains reported below all come from one sample, sequenced in a study of T cell repertoires in cytomegalovirus infection. TCRdb called the reads again in MiXCR, with one record for every CDR3 protein. The table has over 200,000 distinct CDR3 sequences, roughly 13% seen once; the top ten hold 8.5% to 10%. Sample: PBMCs. The receptors come from a human donor in good health (CMV status not recorded). Some clones in this sample may be carry-over from other donors' samples.

This clonotype was recorded many times. The chain carries TRBV7-2 and TRBJ2-7; D ambiguous. The CDR3 contains 14 residues. The germline CDR1 and CDR2 sequences are SGHTA and FQGNSA. Trimming removed 2 bases from V and 3 bases from J, with 11 bases in between. The CDR3 loop reads CASSLMSSDYEQYF. CDR3 DNA sequence: TGTGCCAGCAGCTTAATGTCCAGTGACTACGAGCAGTACTTC.

This clonotype was observed at least ten times. The rearrangement links TRBV6-5 to TRBJ1-2; a weak D match, TRBD1 (6 bases). This CDR3 spans 15 amino acids. Trimming took 2 bases from V and 1 from J, leaving 11 bases between them. Per the germline V gene, CDR1 is MNHEY and CDR2 is SVGAGI. The CDR3 loop reads CASSYAGDLNYGYTF. DNA of the CDR3: TGTGCCAGCAGTTACGCAGGGGATCTTAACTATGGCTACACCTTC.

This clonotype has at least ten counts. V is TRBV4-1 and J is TRBJ2-3; 11 bases fit TRBD2. Germline trimming cut 0 bases from V and 5 bases from J; bases unmatched to any gene: 22. Germline CDR1 is MGHRA and CDR2 is YSYEKL. CDR3 size: 22 residues. CDR3 nucleotide sequence: TGCGCCAGCAGCCAAGATCCTTCAGTCGGATCAGCTAGCGGGGGGCAGGAAGATACGCAGTATTTT. This translates into CASSQDPSVGSASGGQEDTQYF.

J is TRBJ2-7 and V is TRBV25-1; 9 bases are shared with TRBD1. V lost 2 bases to trimming and J lost 2 bases; unmatched junction nucleotides: 4. The CDR3 runs to 15 residues. Germline V CDR1 and CDR2: MGHDK, SYGVNS. The chain's CDR3 is CASSEPGQGAYEQYF. CDR3 nucleotide sequence: TGTGCCAGCAGTGAACCGGGACAGGGAGCCTACGAGCAGTACTTC.

In this sample, this clonotype turned up many times. The rearrangement uses TRBV7-8 and TRBJ2-2; unclear D gene. CDR1 is SGHVS, CDR2 FQNEAQ, per germline. Trimming removed 5 bases from V and 5 bases from J, with 3 bases in between. The CDR3 sequence is 11 residues long. In nucleotides, the CDR3 is TGTGCCAGCAGCAATACCGGGGAGCTGTTTTTT. Its translation is CASSNTGELFF.

A few counts support this clonotype. The V gene is TRBV6-6, the J gene TRBJ2-7, with 7 bases lining up with TRBD2. J was trimmed by 0 bases and V by 7 bases; bases with no gene match: 3. This CDR3 has 13 residues. Looked up from germline, CDR1 is MNHNY and CDR2 is SVGAGI (reference sequence). The chain's CDR3 is CASTLAGSYEQYF. The CDR3 nucleotides are TGTGCCAGCACCTTAGCGGGCTCCTACGAGCAGTACTTC.

J is TRBJ2-2 and V is TRBV7-4, with TRBD1 identical over 10 bases. With 5 bases clipped from V and 4 bases from J, the junction kept 4 bases outside the gene matches. This CDR3 is 15 amino acids long. From germline, CDR1 is SGHVT and CDR2 SQSDAQ. The CDR3 reads CASSARTGGTGELFF. The CDR3 DNA is TGTGCCAGCAGCGCCCGGACAGGGGGCACCGGGGAGCTGTTTTTT. The entire variable domain, with the rest obtained from reference TRBV7-4 and TRBJ2-2, is as follows: GAGVSQSPRYKVAKRGRDVALRCDSISGHVTLYWYRQTLGQGSEVLTYSQSDAQRDKSGRPSGRFSAERPERSVSTLKIQRTEQGDSAVYLCASSARTGGTGELFFGEGSRLTVL.

This clonotype was found many times. The chain has TRBV7-2 and TRBJ2-7, with 8 bases matching TRBD2. CDR3 length equals 15 residues. Unmatched junction bases numbered 1, after V lost 0 bases and J lost 0 bases. Germline CDR1 and CDR2: SGHTA and FQGNSA. Here the CDR3 reads CASSLAGTSSYEQYF. The CDR3 region has the DNA TGTGCCAGCAGCTTAGCGGGGACTAGCTCCTACGAGCAGTACTTC.

There are a few counts of this clonotype. The gene calls are TRBV5-1 and TRBJ1-3; no reliable D call. This CDR3 is 15 amino acids long. V lost 3 bases, J lost 3 bases, and 13 bases lay in between. The V gene's germline CDR1 is SGHRS and CDR2 YFSETQ. The DNA of the CDR3 is TGCGCCAGCAGCTCGGGATCCTCTTTTGGAAACACCATATATTTT. Encoded protein: CASSSGSSFGNTIYF.

This clonotype has at least ten counts. The rearrangement joins TRBV7-2 to TRBJ2-3; 7 positions agree with TRBD2. Germline CDR1 reads SGHTA; CDR2 reads FQGNSA. The trim removed 4 bases at V and 0 bases at J, leaving 7 bases unmatched. The CDR3 has 16 residues. CDR3 in amino acids: CASSYRAGFSTDTQYF. In DNA, the CDR3 is TGTGCCAGCAGCTACCGAGCGGGATTTAGCACAGATACGCAGTATTTT. Filled out from reference TRBV7-2 and TRBJ2-3, the complete variable domain reads GAGVSQSPSNKVTEKGKDVELRCDPISGHTALYWYRQSLGQGLEFLIYFQGNSAPDKSGLPSDRFSAERTGGSVSTLTIQRTQQEDSAVYLCASSYRAGFSTDTQYFGPGTRLTVL.

The chain joins TRBV2 to TRBJ1-5; 7 nucleotides align to TRBD1. The CDR3 is 15 amino acids. Germline CDR1 reads SNHLY; CDR2 reads FYNNEI. V gave up 4 bases and J gave up 2 bases; unmatched junction bases: 5. The CDR3 nucleotides are TGTGCCAGCAGTGTGGAAGGGGGCGGCAATCAGCCCCAGCATTTT. Protein product: CASSVEGGGNQPQHF.

V gene TRBV29-1 combines with J gene TRBJ2-7; possibly TRBD1 or TRBD2 for D (5 bases each). The CDR3 covers 13 residues. The ends were cut back, 5 bases at V and 5 bases at J, with 16 bases in the middle. Germline V gene sequence: CDR1 SQVTM, CDR2 ANQGSEA. In DNA form, the CDR3 reads TGCAGCGTTACTAAACCGGGACGAAACGAGCAGTACTTC. Translation gives CSVTKPGRNEQYF.

This clonotype was seen at least ten times. The chain carries TRBV7-2 and TRBJ2-5; D remains ambiguous. Germline V gene data show CDR1 as SGHTA and CDR2 as FQGNSA. Trimming pared 6 bases from V and 5 bases from J, leaving 13 bases between. There are 13 residues in the CDR3. CDR3 protein: CASSFRVRETQYF. The CDR3 DNA follows: TGTGCCAGCAGTTTTCGCGTGCGGGAGACCCAGTACTTC.

The chain carries TRBV7-3 and TRBJ1-5; 9 bases align to TRBD1. V dropped 3 bases and J dropped 7; count of bases not matched to a gene: 7. Germline values: CDR1 SGHTA, CDR2 FQGTGA. The CDR3 runs to 15 residues. This CDR3 is CASSFGTGLRQPQHF. The CDR3 DNA reads TGTGCCAGCAGCTTCGGGACAGGGCTGAGGCAGCCCCAGCATTTT.

This clonotype was counted at least ten times. The chain has TRBV7-3 and TRBJ2-1, with TRBD1 matching 8 bases. The CDR3 covers 13 residues. With 5 bases clipped from V and 10 bases from J, the junction kept 7 bases outside the gene matches. Germline V gene data show CDR1 as SGHTA and CDR2 as FQGTGA. The CDR3 region has the DNA TGTGCCAGCAGCCCTGGGACAGGTGGCGAGCAGTTCTTC. Its protein product is CASSPGTGGEQFF.

This clonotype was seen many times. CDR3 in DNA: TGCGCCAGCAGCCCGGGACATAGTCAAGAGACCCAGTACTTC. This codes for CASSPGHSQETQYF. The chain employs TRBV5-1 and TRBJ2-5; D is possibly TRBD1 (6 bases). The CDR3 is 14 amino acids. Trimming removed 4 bases at V and 2 bases at J, with 12 bases between. CDR1 is SGHRS, CDR2 YFSETQ, per germline.

The table lists this clonotype with many counts. The CDR3 DNA reads TGTGCCAGCAGCTTAGGGGACCCGCGGGAGCAGTTCTTC. It is translated as CASSLGDPREQFF. V is TRBV7-8 and J is TRBJ2-1; possibly TRBD1 or TRBD2 for D (5 bases each). Trimming left V 1 base short and J 10 bases short, with 11 bases between. The CDR3 has 13 amino acids. The germline V gene has CDR1 SGHVS and CDR2 FQNEAQ. The whole variable domain, filled in from reference TRBV7-8 and TRBJ2-1, reads GAGVSQSPRYKVAKRGQDVALRCDPISGHVSLFWYQQALGQGPEFLTYFQNEAQLDKSGLPSDRFFAERPEGSVSTLKIQRTQQEDSAVYLCASSLGDPREQFFGPGTRLTVL.

The chain is built from TRBV7-8 and TRBJ1-2, with 7 bases matching TRBD1. The CDR3 extends over 15 amino acids. The germline gives CDR1 SGHVS, CDR2 FQNEAQ. Trimming took 5 bases from V and 4 from J; bases not matched to a gene: 10. In nucleotides, the CDR3 is TGTGCCAGCAGCCTAACCTTAGGGACAGTCTATGGCTACACCTTC. The encoded protein is CASSLTLGTVYGYTF.

The CDR3 sequence: CASSQDRGDEAFF. In DNA form, the CDR3 reads TGTGCCAGCAGCCAAGACCGTGGAGATGAAGCTTTCTTT. The chain is built from TRBV14 and TRBJ1-1; D not resolved. V gave up 0 bases and J gave up 7 bases, with 9 bases separating them. The CDR3 consists of 13 residues. CDR1 is SGHDN, CDR2 FVKESK, per germline. Complete variable domain (other parts from reference TRBV14 and TRBJ1-1): EAGVTQFPSHSVIEKGQTVTLRCDPISGHDNLYWYRRVMGKEIKFLLHFVKESKQDESGMPNNRFLAERTGGTYSTLKVQPAELEDSGVYFCASSQDRGDEAFFGQGTRLTVV.

The chain couples TRBV7-3 to TRBJ2-1, with 7 bases that match TRBD1. Germline V gives CDR1 SGHTA, CDR2 FQGTGA. There are 17 residues in the CDR3. Trimming cost V 4 bases and J 4 bases; bases outside gene matches: 13. The CDR3 loop is CASSSLPFRQGYNEQFF. CDR3 coding DNA: TGTGCCAGCAGCTCCCTTCCCTTCAGACAGGGATACAATGAGCAGTTCTTC.

This clonotype was seen repeatedly, ten times or more. The V call is TRBV7-9, the J call TRBJ1-6, with D perhaps TRBD1 (5 bases). Between the trimmed V and J ends, which lost 4 bases and 9 bases, there was a span of 16 bases. The CDR3 contains 15 residues. Germline loops: CDR1 SEHNR, CDR2 FQNEAQ (reference sequence). CDR3 loop: CASSSPGPDGSPLHF. The DNA for the CDR3 is TGTGCCAGCAGCTCCCCGGGGCCGGACGGTTCACCCCTCCACTTT.

This rearrangement joins TRBV29-1 to TRBJ2-7, with D possibly TRBD1 on 5 matching bases. V lost 4 bases, J lost 7 bases, and 14 bases lay in between. Germline assignment: CDR1 SQVTM and CDR2 ANQGSEA. The CDR3 is 12 amino acids. The CDR3 sequence: CSVVGHMYEQYF. In DNA form, the CDR3 reads TGCAGCGTTGTTGGACATATGTATGAGCAGTACTTC.

This clonotype was recorded a few times. The V call is TRBV25-1, the J call TRBJ1-1; D gene uncertain. The CDR3 contains 14 residues. V was pared by 6 bases and J by 5 bases, with 16 bases between. Per germline, CDR1 MGHDK and CDR2 SYGVNS. Here the CDR3 reads CASSGTGVGTEAFF. The CDR3 region has the DNA TGTGCCAGCAGCGGTACTGGAGTTGGAACTGAAGCTTTCTTT.

This clonotype was counted at least ten times. The rearrangement links TRBV28 to TRBJ2-7; 13 nucleotides line up with TRBD2. V shed 4 bases and J 4 bases; nucleotides not matched to a gene: 10. Per germline, CDR1 MDHEN and CDR2 SYDVKM. The CDR3 loop spans 17 amino acids. The CDR3 region has the DNA TGTGCCAGCAGTTCTCTGGGACTAGCGGGAACTTCGTACGAGCAGTACTTC. Its translation: CASSSLGLAGTSYEQYF.

In this sample, this clonotype turned up many times. The rearrangement uses TRBV6-2 or TRBV6-3 and TRBJ2-7; D call uncertain. V was cut by 7 bases and J by 0 bases, with 16 bases left in between. Germline CDR1 MNHEY, CDR2 SVGEGT. The CDR3 runs to 15 residues. Here the CDR3 reads CASIETPQNSYEQYF. CDR3 nucleotides: TGTGCCAGCATCGAGACCCCACAGAACTCCTACGAGCAGTACTTC.

This clonotype was detected many times. The rearrangement links TRBV27 to TRBJ2-1, with D possibly TRBD2 on 6 matching bases. Germline CDR1 is MNHEY and CDR2 is SMNVEV (reference sequence). The CDR3 is made up of 17 amino acids. V was pared by 2 bases and J by 7 bases, with 21 bases between. CDR3 amino acids: CASSLIGGAKPENEQFF. For the CDR3, the DNA is TGTGCCAGCAGTTTAATTGGCGGGGCGAAGCCGGAAAATGAGCAGTTCTTC.

The V and J genes are TRBV6-1 and TRBJ1-5, with 7 bases that match TRBD1. The trim removed 4 bases at V and 4 bases at J, leaving 7 bases unmatched. This CDR3 has 15 amino acids. Germline CDR1 reads MNHNS; CDR2 reads SASEGT. This CDR3 reads CASSGERGRNQPQHF. The CDR3 nucleotides read TGTGCCAGCAGTGGTGAGAGGGGGCGAAATCAGCCCCAGCATTTT.

This clonotype was detected many times. The J gene is TRBJ2-5, the V gene TRBV7-2; TRBD2 matches at 10 bases. This CDR3 has 16 residues. Germline CDR1 is SGHTA and CDR2 is FQGNSA. V gave up 1 base and J gave up 3 bases; unmatched junction bases: 5. The CDR3 sequence is CASSLGAGLAEETQYF. The CDR3 DNA reads TGTGCCAGCAGCTTAGGCGCAGGACTAGCGGAAGAGACCCAGTACTTC.